Shown below are 6 T cell receptor beta chains from a single sample sequenced in a study of control samples from healthy donors and cancer patients. Measured with immunoSEQ multiplex PCR; TCRdb has only the in-frame clones, and not every one. The sample holds 150,000 to 200,000 clones, just over 85% seen once. Sequenced: blood. The origin of the receptors is a woman in her 30s in good health.

J is TRBJ1-3 and V is TRBV28; D is perhaps TRBD1 (5 bases). The CDR3 is made up of 17 amino acids. Trimming cost V 6 bases and J 4 bases, with 22 bases left between them. The germline V gene encodes CDR1 MDHEN and CDR2 SYDVKM. The CDR3 loop reads CASRSPGGTERGNTIYF. The CDR3 DNA reads TGTGCCAGCAGGTCCCCCGGGGGAACGGAGCGAGGAAACACCATATATTTT.

The chain combines TRBV28 with TRBJ2-3, with D possibly being TRBD1 or TRBD2 (6 bases each). Per germline, CDR1 MDHEN and CDR2 SYDVKM. The CDR3 loop spans 17 amino acids. V was pared by 8 bases and J by 0 bases, with 21 bases between. The CDR3 region has the DNA TGTGCCAGCGGAGGGACCCCGGGGGCCTCGAGCACAGATACGCAGTATTTT. The encoded protein is CASGGTPGASSTDTQYF. Looking up the rest from reference TRBV28 and TRBJ2-3 gives the full variable domain: DVKVTQSSRYLVKRTGEKVFLECVQDMDHENMFWYRQDPGLGLRLIYFSYDVKMKEKGDIPEGYSVSREKKERFSLILESASTNQTSMYLCASGGTPGASSTDTQYFGPGTRLTVL.

There are a few counts of this clone. This chain uses TRBV7-9 with TRBJ1-6; 7 nucleotides match TRBD1. Germline loops: CDR1 SEHNR, CDR2 FQNEAQ (reference sequence). Trimming took 5 bases from V and 8 from J; bases not matched to a gene: 9. The CDR3 consists of 15 residues. The chain's CDR3 is CASSPRTGPDSPLHF. The DNA for the CDR3 is TGTGCCAGCAGCCCAAGGACAGGCCCGGATTCACCCCTCCACTTT.

The V call is TRBV15, the J call TRBJ1-5; D remains ambiguous. The germline V gene encodes CDR1 LNHNV and CDR2 YYDKDF (reference sequence). Trimming removed 0 bases at V and 1 base at J, with 13 bases between. The CDR3 is 17 residues long. The CDR3 DNA reads as TGTGCCACCAGCAGAGATCTCTTCGGTTTAAGCAATCAGCCCCAGCATTTT. It codes for CATSRDLFGLSNQPQHF.

Here the CDR3 reads CASRAGGGHGYTF. For the CDR3, the DNA is TGTGCCAGCAGGGCAGGGGGCGGGCATGGCTACACCTTC. The rearrangement links TRBV6-5 to TRBJ1-2, with 8 bases fitting TRBD1. This CDR3 is 13 amino acids long. Per the germline V gene, CDR1 is MNHEY and CDR2 is SVGAGI. V shed 6 bases, J shed 6 bases, and the junction held 6 bases outside the gene matches.

CDR3 region: CASSLSLAGSYNEQFF. CDR3 bases: TGTGCCAGCAGTTTAAGTCTAGCGGGGAGCTACAATGAGCAGTTCTTC. V is TRBV27 and J is TRBJ2-1, with 9 bases fitting TRBD2. Trimming took 2 bases from V and 3 from J; bases not matched to a gene: 5. The germline CDR1 and CDR2 sequences are MNHEY and SMNVEV (reference sequence). This CDR3 region has 16 residues.